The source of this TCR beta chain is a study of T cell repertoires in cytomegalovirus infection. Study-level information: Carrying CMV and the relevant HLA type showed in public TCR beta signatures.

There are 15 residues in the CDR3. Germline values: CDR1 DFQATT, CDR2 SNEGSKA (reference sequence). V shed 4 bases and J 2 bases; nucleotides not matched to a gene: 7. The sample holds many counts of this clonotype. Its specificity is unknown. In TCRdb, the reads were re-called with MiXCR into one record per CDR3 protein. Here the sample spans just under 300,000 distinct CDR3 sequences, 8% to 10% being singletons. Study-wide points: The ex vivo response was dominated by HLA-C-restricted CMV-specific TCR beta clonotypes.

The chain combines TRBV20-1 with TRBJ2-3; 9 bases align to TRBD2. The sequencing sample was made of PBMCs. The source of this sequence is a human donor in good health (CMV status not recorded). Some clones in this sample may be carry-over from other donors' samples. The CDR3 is CSANRASGVTDTQYF. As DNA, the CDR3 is TGCAGTGCTAACCGGGCTAGCGGGGTCACAGATACGCAGTATTTT.